Sequencing of this T cell receptor (beta chain) was carried out in a study of T cells in localized non-small cell lung cancer. Study-wide results and caveats: The highest T cell clonality was in uninvolved adjacent lung, above tumor. Sequencing was limited to one tumor region, leaving the possibility of heterogeneity open. In the blood, greater T cell density corresponded to longer overall survival. Within adjacent lung there appeared a median approximately 58 of the top 100 tumor clones.

As concerns this clone: The antigen remains undetermined.

Germline V gene lookup returns CDR1 GTSNPN and CDR2 SVGIG (reference sequence). The CDR3 runs 12 residues. The ends were cut back, 0 bases at V and 5 bases at J, with 7 bases in the middle. Profiled with immunoSEQ multiplex PCR; TCRdb holds only in-frame clones, not every one. The table has about 78,000 clones, 80% to 90% seen once. This chain uses TRBV30 with TRBJ1-2; D not certain. The sample in question was peripheral blood, obtained before any cancer treatment. The sequence derives from a man aged 40-75 years with stage I lung adenocarcinoma. The CDR3 nucleotides are TGTGCCTGGAGTGTTTCGGGTTATGGCTACACCTTC. Translating gives CAWSVSGYGYTF.